The rows below give T cell receptor beta chains drawn from one sample of a study of T-cell memory formation after mild COVID-19. A single record per CDR3 protein comes from TCRdb applying MiXCR to the 5' RACE reads. The sample consists of thousands of distinct CDR3 sequences, 24% of them appearing once. The sample consisted of PBMCs or a T cell subset sorted from them (not recorded which). The receptors come from an adult who had mild COVID-19 (a few samples of this study predate the infection). Cell type and time point are not known. Both conserved end residues are part of each CDR3. A D gene is named only where the DNA matches it firmly. Only part of the rows carry a size: once, few, many, or a class if the clone is expanded.

j_call: TRBJ1-1; clone_size: .; d_call: TRBD1; v_call: TRBV12-3/TRBV12-4; cdr3_aa: CASSLRGHTEAFF; cdr3_nt: TGTGCCAGCAGTTTGAGGGGGCACACTGAAGCTTTCTTT
j_call: TRBJ2-5; clone_size: medium-sized; d_call: .; v_call: TRBV5-1; cdr3_aa: CASSFGGGKETQYF; cdr3_nt: TGCGCCAGCAGCTTCGGTGGGGGGAAAGAGACCCAGTACTTC
j_call: TRBJ2-5; clone_size: .; d_call: TRBD2; v_call: TRBV7-9; cdr3_aa: CASSLPTSRGTQYF; cdr3_nt: TGTGCCAGCAGCCTCCCGACTAGCCGGGGGACCCAGTACTTC
j_call: TRBJ1-1; clone_size: medium-sized; d_call: .; v_call: TRBV7-9; cdr3_aa: CASTRVDTEAFF; cdr3_nt: TGTGCCAGCACGAGGGTTGACACTGAAGCTTTCTTT
j_call: TRBJ1-3; clone_size: medium-sized; d_call: .; v_call: TRBV4-2; cdr3_aa: CASRRLGTGNTIYF; cdr3_nt: TGTGCCAGCAGACGGTTGGGGACTGGAAACACCATATATTTT
j_call: TRBJ1-5; clone_size: medium-sized; d_call: .; v_call: TRBV7-9; cdr3_aa: CASSLDLGFNQPQHF; cdr3_nt: TGTGCCAGCAGCTTAGATCTGGGTTTTAATCAGCCCCAGCATTTT
j_call: TRBJ2-4; clone_size: .; d_call: .; v_call: TRBV20-1; cdr3_aa: CSTPPGIAKNIQYF; cdr3_nt: TGCAGTACCCCTCCAGGCATAGCCAAAAACATTCAGTACTTC
j_call: TRBJ1-4; clone_size: medium-sized; d_call: .; v_call: TRBV4-2; cdr3_aa: CASSREKLFF; cdr3_nt: TGTGCCAGCAGCCGCGAAAAACTGTTTTTT
j_call: TRBJ1-5; clone_size: many; d_call: .; v_call: TRBV12-3/TRBV12-4; cdr3_aa: CASSFGTTLQPQHF; cdr3_nt: TGTGCCAGCAGTTTCGGGACAACCCTACAGCCCCAGCATTTT
j_call: TRBJ1-5; clone_size: medium-sized; d_call: .; v_call: TRBV28; cdr3_aa: CASSYLAADYQPQHF; cdr3_nt: TGTGCCAGCAGTTATCTGGCGGCAGATTATCAGCCCCAGCATTTT
j_call: TRBJ1-2; clone_size: medium-sized; d_call: .; v_call: TRBV4-1; cdr3_aa: CASSQDGAESYGYTF; cdr3_nt: TGCGCCAGCAGCCAAGATGGCGCAGAGAGCTATGGCTACACCTTC
j_call: TRBJ2-1; clone_size: medium-sized; d_call: .; v_call: TRBV5-4; cdr3_aa: CASSTQTRGYTNEQFF; cdr3_nt: TGTGCCAGCAGCACCCAGACGCGGGGCTATACCAATGAGCAGTTCTTC
j_call: TRBJ2-3; clone_size: .; d_call: TRBD2; v_call: TRBV12-3/TRBV12-4; cdr3_aa: CASSFSGSTDTQYF; cdr3_nt: TGTGCCAGCAGTTTTAGCGGGAGCACAGATACGCAGTATTTT
j_call: TRBJ2-5; clone_size: once; d_call: .; v_call: TRBV5-6; cdr3_aa: CASSFPGGYQETQYF; cdr3_nt: TGTGCCAGCAGCTTTCCCGGGGGCTACCAAGAGACCCAGTACTTC
j_call: TRBJ2-2; clone_size: medium-sized; d_call: .; v_call: TRBV12-3/TRBV12-4; cdr3_aa: CASSPGRYNGELFF; cdr3_nt: TGTGCCAGCAGTCCGGGACGCTACAACGGGGAGCTGTTTTTT
j_call: TRBJ2-3; clone_size: .; d_call: .; v_call: TRBV28; cdr3_aa: CASIIGLAGTDTQYF; cdr3_nt: TGTGCCAGCATCATAGGATTAGCAGGGACAGATACGCAGTATTTT
j_call: TRBJ2-6; clone_size: medium-sized; d_call: .; v_call: TRBV4-3; cdr3_aa: CASSQVPLRRSGANVLTF; cdr3_nt: TGCGCCAGCAGCCAAGTCCCCCTCCGAAGGTCTGGGGCCAACGTCCTGACTTTC
j_call: TRBJ2-3; clone_size: .; d_call: .; v_call: TRBV20-1; cdr3_aa: CSADSRSEGGADTQYF; cdr3_nt: TGCAGTGCTGATTCTCGATCGGAGGGCGGCGCAGATACGCAGTATTTT
j_call: TRBJ2-4; clone_size: medium-sized; d_call: .; v_call: TRBV4-2; cdr3_aa: CASSQERGSRGDQYF; cdr3_nt: TGTGCCAGCAGCCAAGAGAGGGGTAGCAGGGGAGATCAGTACTTC
j_call: TRBJ2-2; clone_size: medium-sized; d_call: TRBD1; v_call: TRBV7-9; cdr3_aa: CASSRDRGRTGELFF; cdr3_nt: TGTGCCAGCAGCCGCGACAGGGGGCGGACCGGGGAGCTGTTTTTT
j_call: TRBJ2-3; clone_size: medium-sized; d_call: .; v_call: TRBV29-1; cdr3_aa: CSHDSQYTDTQYF; cdr3_nt: TGCAGCCATGACAGCCAGTACACAGATACGCAGTATTTT
j_call: TRBJ2-3; clone_size: medium-sized; d_call: .; v_call: TRBV7-2; cdr3_aa: CASSSNLDTQYF; cdr3_nt: TGTGCCAGCAGCTCAAATTTGGATACGCAGTATTTT
j_call: TRBJ1-1; clone_size: .; d_call: .; v_call: TRBV18; cdr3_aa: CASSPLERVPLNTEAFF; cdr3_nt: TGTGCCAGCTCACCACTTGAAAGGGTTCCTTTGAACACTGAAGCTTTCTTT
j_call: TRBJ1-2; clone_size: medium-sized; d_call: .; v_call: TRBV5-1; cdr3_aa: CASSAYNYGYTF; cdr3_nt: TGCGCCAGCAGCGCATATAACTATGGCTACACCTTC
j_call: TRBJ1-3; clone_size: many; d_call: .; v_call: TRBV5-4; cdr3_aa: CASSYKNPGATSGNTIYF; cdr3_nt: TGTGCCAGCAGCTACAAAAACCCCGGGGCCACTTCTGGAAACACCATATATTTT
j_call: TRBJ1-2; clone_size: medium-sized; d_call: .; v_call: TRBV6-6; cdr3_aa: CASSYPTYGYTF; cdr3_nt: TGTGCCAGCAGTTACCCCACCTATGGCTACACCTTC
j_call: TRBJ2-2; clone_size: medium-sized; d_call: .; v_call: TRBV6-5; cdr3_aa: CASSYAGFAGELFF; cdr3_nt: TGTGCCAGCAGTTACGCGGGGTTTGCCGGGGAGCTGTTTTTT
j_call: TRBJ2-3; clone_size: .; d_call: .; v_call: TRBV5-4; cdr3_aa: CASSPGVSIPSYTQYF; cdr3_nt: TGTGCCAGCAGCCCCGGGGTGAGCATCCCCAGCTATACGCAGTATTTT
j_call: TRBJ1-5; clone_size: .; d_call: .; v_call: TRBV7-2; cdr3_aa: CASSREVNQPQHF; cdr3_nt: TGTGCCAGCAGCAGGGAGGTCAATCAGCCCCAGCATTTT
j_call: TRBJ2-7; clone_size: medium-sized; d_call: .; v_call: TRBV2; cdr3_aa: CASSAQAGEQYF; cdr3_nt: TGTGCCAGCAGTGCACAGGCAGGCGAGCAGTACTTC
j_call: TRBJ2-2; clone_size: medium-sized; d_call: .; v_call: TRBV29-1; cdr3_aa: CSVETQNTGELFF; cdr3_nt: TGCAGCGTTGAAACACAGAACACCGGGGAGCTGTTTTTT
j_call: TRBJ2-5; clone_size: medium-sized; d_call: .; v_call: TRBV28; cdr3_aa: CASSFQGQETQYF; cdr3_nt: TGTGCCAGCAGTTTTCAGGGACAAGAGACCCAGTACTTC
j_call: TRBJ2-7; clone_size: medium-sized; d_call: .; v_call: TRBV7-9; cdr3_aa: CASQVGGVTYEQYF; cdr3_nt: TGTGCCAGCCAAGTCGGGGGAGTTACCTACGAGCAGTACTTC
j_call: TRBJ1-2; clone_size: medium-sized; d_call: TRBD1; v_call: TRBV27; cdr3_aa: CASSFLGRGPEGYTF; cdr3_nt: TGTGCCAGCAGTTTTCTTGGCAGGGGGCCGGAAGGCTACACCTTC
j_call: TRBJ2-3; clone_size: .; d_call: .; v_call: TRBV4-1; cdr3_aa: CASSLHQGPGTDTQYF; cdr3_nt: TGCGCCAGCAGCCTGCATCAGGGGCCTGGCACAGATACGCAGTATTTT
j_call: TRBJ2-1; clone_size: .; d_call: TRBD2; v_call: TRBV7-3; cdr3_aa: CASSLHGTNAYNEQFF; cdr3_nt: TGTGCCAGCAGCTTACACGGGACTAACGCCTACAATGAGCAGTTCTTC
j_call: TRBJ2-5; clone_size: .; d_call: .; v_call: TRBV15; cdr3_aa: CATSRDPGKQETQYF; cdr3_nt: TGTGCCACCAGCAGAGATCCCGGGAAACAAGAGACCCAGTACTTC
j_call: TRBJ1-1; clone_size: medium-sized; d_call: .; v_call: TRBV7-8; cdr3_aa: CASSPRIQNTEAFF; cdr3_nt: TGTGCCAGCAGCCCAAGAATCCAGAACACTGAAGCTTTCTTT
j_call: TRBJ1-1; clone_size: medium-sized; d_call: .; v_call: TRBV6-2/TRBV6-3; cdr3_aa: CASSYWTEAFF; cdr3_nt: TGTGCCAGCAGTTACTGGACTGAAGCTTTCTTT
j_call: TRBJ2-1; clone_size: medium-sized; d_call: .; v_call: TRBV12-3/TRBV12-4; cdr3_aa: CASSFVGSSYNEQFF; cdr3_nt: TGTGCCAGCAGTTTCGTTGGGAGCTCCTACAATGAGCAGTTCTTC
j_call: TRBJ2-3; clone_size: once; d_call: .; v_call: TRBV7-2; cdr3_aa: CASSSQTGTDTQYF; cdr3_nt: TGTGCCAGCAGCTCTCAAACAGGGACAGATACGCAGTATTTT
j_call: TRBJ2-5; clone_size: .; d_call: TRBD2; v_call: TRBV29-1; cdr3_aa: CSVIRGVGETQYF; cdr3_nt: TGCAGCGTTATCCGGGGGGTAGGAGAGACCCAGTACTTC
j_call: TRBJ1-2; clone_size: medium-sized; d_call: .; v_call: TRBV11-2; cdr3_aa: CASSLGGDGYTF; cdr3_nt: TGTGCCAGCAGCTTGGGAGGCGATGGCTACACCTTC
j_call: TRBJ2-5; clone_size: many; d_call: .; v_call: TRBV11-3; cdr3_aa: CASTGETQYF; cdr3_nt: TGTGCCAGCACGGGGGAGACCCAGTACTTC
j_call: TRBJ2-1; clone_size: medium-sized; d_call: .; v_call: TRBV18; cdr3_aa: CASSPIRGRGQFF; cdr3_nt: TGTGCCAGCTCACCAATAAGGGGCCGAGGGCAGTTCTTC
j_call: TRBJ2-1; clone_size: .; d_call: TRBD2; v_call: TRBV20-1; cdr3_aa: CSAGTSGRLYEQFF; cdr3_nt: TGCAGTGCTGGGACTAGCGGGAGATTGTATGAGCAGTTCTTC